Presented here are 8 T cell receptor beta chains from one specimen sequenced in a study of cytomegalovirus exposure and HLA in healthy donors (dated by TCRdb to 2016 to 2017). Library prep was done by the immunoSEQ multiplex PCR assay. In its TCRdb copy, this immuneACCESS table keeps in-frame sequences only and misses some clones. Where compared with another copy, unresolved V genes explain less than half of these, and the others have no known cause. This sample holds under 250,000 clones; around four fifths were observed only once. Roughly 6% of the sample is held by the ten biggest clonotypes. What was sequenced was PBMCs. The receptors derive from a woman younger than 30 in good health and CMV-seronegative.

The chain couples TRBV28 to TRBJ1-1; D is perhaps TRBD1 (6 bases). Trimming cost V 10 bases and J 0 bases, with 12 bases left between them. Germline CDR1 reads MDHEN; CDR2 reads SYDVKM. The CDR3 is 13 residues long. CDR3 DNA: TGTGCCACCTCGGGGGCTATGAACACTGAAGCTTTCTTT. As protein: CATSGAMNTEAFF.

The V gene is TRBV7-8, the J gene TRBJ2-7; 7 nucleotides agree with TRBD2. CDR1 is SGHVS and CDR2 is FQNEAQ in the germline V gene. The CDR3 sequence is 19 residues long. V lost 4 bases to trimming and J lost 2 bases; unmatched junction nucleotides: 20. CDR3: CASSSLSRWASGSTYEQYF. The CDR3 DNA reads TGTGCCAGCAGCTCCCTCTCTAGGTGGGCTAGCGGTTCGACCTACGAGCAGTACTTC.

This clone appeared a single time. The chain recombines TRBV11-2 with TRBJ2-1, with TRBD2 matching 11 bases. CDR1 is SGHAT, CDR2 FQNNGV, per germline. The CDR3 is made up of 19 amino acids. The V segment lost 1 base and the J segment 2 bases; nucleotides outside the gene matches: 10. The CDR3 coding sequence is TGTGCCAGCAGCTTAGTCTCCTATAGACTAGCGGGAACCTACAATGAGCAGTTCTTC. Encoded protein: CASSLVSYRLAGTYNEQFF.

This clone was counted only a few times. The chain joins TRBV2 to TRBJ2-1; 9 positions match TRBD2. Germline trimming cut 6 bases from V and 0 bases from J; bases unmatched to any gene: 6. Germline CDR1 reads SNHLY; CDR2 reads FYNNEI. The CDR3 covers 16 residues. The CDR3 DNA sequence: TGTGCCAGCAGCCCTCTTAGCGGGAGCTCCTACAATGAGCAGTTCTTC. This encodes CASSPLSGSSYNEQFF.

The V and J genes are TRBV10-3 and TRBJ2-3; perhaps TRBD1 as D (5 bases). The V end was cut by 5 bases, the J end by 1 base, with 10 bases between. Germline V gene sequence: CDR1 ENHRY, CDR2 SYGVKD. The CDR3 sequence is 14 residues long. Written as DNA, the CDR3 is TGTGCCATCAGTCCGCAGGGTGGCACAGATACGCAGTATTTT. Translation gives CAISPQGGTDTQYF.

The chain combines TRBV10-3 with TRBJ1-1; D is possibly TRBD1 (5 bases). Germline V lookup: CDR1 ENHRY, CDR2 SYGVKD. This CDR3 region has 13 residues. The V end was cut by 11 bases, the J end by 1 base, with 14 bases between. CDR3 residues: CAAQGGRNTEAFF. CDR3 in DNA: TGTGCCGCCCAGGGAGGGAGGAACACTGAAGCTTTCTTT.

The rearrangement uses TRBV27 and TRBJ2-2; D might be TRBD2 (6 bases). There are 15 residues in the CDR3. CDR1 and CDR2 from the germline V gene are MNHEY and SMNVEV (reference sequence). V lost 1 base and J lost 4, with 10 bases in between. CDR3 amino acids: CASSLLGGTTGELFF. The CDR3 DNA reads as TGTGCCAGCAGTTTATTGGGGGGAACCACCGGGGAGCTGTTTTTT.

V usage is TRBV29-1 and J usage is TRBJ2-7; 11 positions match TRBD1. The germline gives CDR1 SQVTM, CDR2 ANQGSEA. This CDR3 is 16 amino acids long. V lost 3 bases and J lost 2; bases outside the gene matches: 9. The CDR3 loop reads CSVDSAGQGAPYEQYF. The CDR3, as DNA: TGCAGCGTTGACTCGGCCGGACAGGGGGCACCCTACGAGCAGTACTTC.